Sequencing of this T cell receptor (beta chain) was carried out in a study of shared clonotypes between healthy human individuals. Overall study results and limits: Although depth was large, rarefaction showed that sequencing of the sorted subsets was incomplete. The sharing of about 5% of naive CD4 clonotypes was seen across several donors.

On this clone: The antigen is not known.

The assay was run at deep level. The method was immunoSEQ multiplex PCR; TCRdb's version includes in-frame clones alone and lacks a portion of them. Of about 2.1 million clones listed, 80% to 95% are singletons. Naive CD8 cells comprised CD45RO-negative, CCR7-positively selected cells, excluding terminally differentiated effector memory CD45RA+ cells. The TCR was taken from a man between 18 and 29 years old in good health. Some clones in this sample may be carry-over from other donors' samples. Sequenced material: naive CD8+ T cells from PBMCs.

The CDR3 spells CASSFSWGALPGELFF. The CDR3 DNA reads TGTGCCAGCAGTTTCTCTTGGGGCGCTTTGCCCGGGGAGCTGTTTTTT. V is TRBV27 and J is TRBJ2-2, with D tentatively TRBD1 (5 bases). The CDR3 consists of 16 residues. V lost 3 bases and J lost 6, with 17 bases in between. In germline, CDR1 is MNHEY, CDR2 SMNVEV (reference sequence).